The 8 T cell receptor beta chains in this list originate from one sample, sequenced in a study of CD8 T cells in Susac syndrome. Reverse transcription of roughly 0.45 to 1 ug RNA was carried out with random hexamers. TCRdb processed the immunoSEQ multiplex PCR reads anew with MiXCR; each CDR3 protein has one entry. The sample lists about 76,000 distinct CDR3 sequences; roughly 91% were seen once. The sample taken for sequencing was CD8+ T cells from PBMCs. These receptors came from a human donor with multiple sclerosis.

CDR3 sequence: CASSQARLPGETQYF. In DNA, the CDR3 is TGTGCCAGCAGCCAAGCGCGGCTACCGGGGGAGACCCAGTACTTC. This rearrangement joins TRBV14 to TRBJ2-5, with D possibly TRBD2 on 5 matching bases. With 1 base removed from V and 5 bases from J, the gap between germline ends came to 14 bases. The germline CDR1 and CDR2 sequences are SGHDN and FVKESK. This CDR3 has 15 residues.

The V gene is TRBV4-3, the J gene TRBJ2-7; 7 nucleotides align to TRBD2. The CDR3 has 16 residues. The junction had 6 bases not matched to a gene; V was cut back by 1 base and J by 0 bases. Germline V CDR1 and CDR2: LGHNA, YSLEER. The CDR3 protein is CASSQGLAELSYEQYF. DNA for the CDR3: TGCGCCAGCAGCCAAGGGCTAGCGGAACTCTCCTACGAGCAGTACTTC.

This clonotype came up a few times. The rearrangement joins TRBV9 to TRBJ2-6; D gene unclear. Trimming shortened V by 4 bases and J by 0 bases, and 2 bases separated the two germline ends. The CDR3 is 13 residues long. In germline, CDR1 is SGDLS, CDR2 YYNGEE. The CDR3 DNA follows: TGTGCCAGCAGCCCCTCTGGGGCCAACGTCCTGACTTTC. As protein: CASSPSGANVLTF.

A single count supports this clonotype. This chain connects TRBV6-5 to TRBJ2-3; the D gene is possibly TRBD1 (6 bases). V was clipped by 3 bases and J by 5 bases, with 12 bases between them. The CDR3 sequence is 14 residues long. Germline V gene lookup returns CDR1 MNHEY and CDR2 SVGAGI. The CDR3 DNA is TGTGCCAGCAGTTATAGGCAGGGGATAGATACGCAGTATTTT. Residues: CASSYRQGIDTQYF.

This chain uses TRBV5-8 with TRBJ1-5; 12 positions match TRBD1. CDR3 length: 14 residues. V lost 4 bases and J lost 6; bases outside the gene matches: 2. Germline assignment: CDR1 SGHTS and CDR2 YDEGEE. The CDR3 nucleotides read TGTGCCAGCAGCCGGGACAGGGGGCTTCAGCCCCAGCATTTT. Its protein product is CASSRDRGLQPQHF.

The chain recombines TRBV7-2 with TRBJ2-1, with unresolved D. CDR3 length: 13 residues. V lost 2 bases, J lost 9 bases, and 11 bases lay in between. CDR1 is SGHTA and CDR2 is FQGNSA in the germline V gene. This CDR3 is CASSLNVVSEQFF. CDR3 DNA sequence: TGTGCCAGCAGCTTAAACGTCGTAAGTGAGCAGTTCTTC.

This clonotype was seen once. The J gene is TRBJ2-1, the V gene TRBV27; D remains ambiguous. The CDR3 consists of 12 residues. Per germline, CDR1 MNHEY and CDR2 SMNVEV (reference sequence). Trimming took off 2 bases at V and 7 bases at J, with 6 bases between the two ends. The CDR3 DNA sequence: TGTGCCAGCAGTTTAATAGGTAATGAGCAGTTCTTC. It translates to CASSLIGNEQFF.

This rearrangement joins TRBV5-1 to TRBJ2-3; D perhaps matches TRBD1 (5 bases). The CDR3 covers 12 residues. Deletions cut 4 bases from V and 5 bases from J, with 8 bases between. Germline V gene lookup returns CDR1 SGHRS and CDR2 YFSETQ. CDR3 region: CASSLREDTQYF. CDR3 in DNA: TGCGCCAGCAGCCTCAGGGAAGATACGCAGTATTTT.